Listed below are T cell receptor beta chains from one sample, sequenced in a study of Graves' ophthalmopathy and Graves' hyperthyroidism. Using its own MiXCR run on the multiplex PCR reads, TCRdb lists one record per CDR3 protein. The sample yields 650,000 to 900,000 distinct CDR3 sequences, 40% seen once. The specimen sequenced was peripheral blood. The receptors originated from an adult man with Graves' ophthalmopathy. Each CDR3 is given with its conserved first and last residue. The D gene is left open where the match is weak. Expanded clones get a size class; other rows say once, few or many, or leave the size out.

V,D,J,size,CDR3,DNA
TRBV27,-,TRBJ2-5,-,CASSLGRGFQPQYF,TGTGCCAGCAGTCTGGGTCGGGGGTTTCAGCCCCAGTACTTC
TRBV20-1,TRBD2,TRBJ2-7,many,CSASEAGPAYEQYF,TGCAGTGCTAGCGAAGCGGGACCGGCCTACGAGCAGTACTTC
TRBV7-9,TRBD2,TRBJ2-1,-,CASSPETSGGHNEQFF,TGTGCCAGCAGCCCAGAGACTAGCGGGGGCCACAATGAGCAGTTCTTC
TRBV10-2,-,TRBJ1-1,many,CASRSDRTEAFF,TGCGCCAGCAGAAGTGACAGGACTGAAGCTTTCTTT
TRBV7-2,-,TRBJ2-5,-,CASSLMSTETQYF,TGTGCCAGCAGCTTAATGAGTACAGAGACCCAGTACTTC
TRBV11-2,TRBD2,TRBJ2-7,many,CASSLSLAGVLEQYF,TGTGCCAGCAGCTTGTCACTAGCGGGAGTGTTGGAGCAGTACTTC
TRBV7-9,TRBD1,TRBJ1-2,many,CASSGTANYGYTF,TGTGCCAGCAGCGGGACAGCTAACTATGGCTACACCTTC
TRBV19,TRBD2,TRBJ2-2,-,CASSSSGDNTGELFF,TGTGCCAGTAGTTCTAGCGGGGACAACACCGGGGAGCTGTTTTTT
TRBV10-3,TRBD1,TRBJ1-1,few,CASSPRLGTGNTEAFF,TGTGCCAGCAGTCCACGACTAGGGACAGGGAACACTGAAGCTTTCTTT
TRBV12-3/TRBV12-4,TRBD1,TRBJ2-7,-,CASSRARDRLSYEQYF,TGTGCCAGCAGCAGAGCCCGGGACAGGCTCTCCTACGAGCAGTACTTC
TRBV7-2,-,TRBJ2-5,-,CASSSSRLVIETQYF,TGTGCCAGCAGCTCGAGCCGACTAGTAATCGAGACCCAGTACTTC
TRBV2,TRBD1,TRBJ1-1,-,CASKQDRGGGNTEAFF,TGTGCCAGCAAGCAAGACAGGGGTGGCGGAAACACTGAAGCTTTCTTT
TRBV29-1,-,TRBJ2-7,few,CSVEDVAAQTSYEQYF,TGCAGCGTTGAAGATGTGGCCGCGCAAACCTCCTACGAGCAGTACTTC
TRBV10-3,-,TRBJ1-3,many,CAISDGQRSGNTIYF,TGTGCCATCAGTGACGGACAGCGCTCTGGAAACACCATATATTTT
TRBV12-3/TRBV12-4,TRBD1,TRBJ2-5,-,CASGLGQQETQYF,TGTGCCAGCGGGTTGGGACAGCAAGAGACCCAGTACTTC
TRBV11-1,TRBD2,TRBJ2-7,many,CASSATSEEYEQYF,TGTGCCAGCAGCGCTACTAGCGAGGAATACGAGCAGTACTTC
TRBV9,-,TRBJ1-1,few,CASSALDWGARTEAFF,TGTGCCAGCAGCGCCCTAGACTGGGGGGCGCGCACTGAAGCTTTCTTT
TRBV29-1,-,TRBJ1-6,-,CSVKGGNSPLHF,TGCAGCGTGAAGGGGGGCAATTCACCCCTCCACTTT
TRBV6-4,TRBD1,TRBJ1-2,-,CASSYSGTGRGYTF,TGTGCCAGCAGTTACTCCGGGACAGGGCGCGGCTACACCTTC
TRBV12-3/TRBV12-4,-,TRBJ1-1,few,CAVSRDIPRAEAFF,TGTGCCGTCAGCCGGGACATACCAAGAGCTGAAGCTTTCTTT
TRBV7-2,-,TRBJ1-3,-,CASSPPPGAIVTSGNTIYF,TGTGCCAGCAGCCCCCCCCCGGGGGCAATAGTTACCTCTGGAAACACCATATATTTT
TRBV20-1,TRBD1,TRBJ2-7,-,CSANDPDRGLYEQYF,TGCAGTGCCAATGACCCCGACAGGGGACTCTACGAGCAGTACTTC
TRBV7-9,TRBD1,TRBJ1-2,few,CASSLVTGLAGYGYTF,TGTGCCAGCAGCTTGGTGACAGGGTTGGCCGGCTATGGCTACACCTTC
TRBV7-9,-,TRBJ1-2,many,CASSRTANYGYTF,TGTGCCAGCAGCCGGACGGCTAACTATGGCTACACCTTC
TRBV2,-,TRBJ2-3,-,CASSEDRERTDTQYF,TGTGCCAGCAGTGAAGACAGGGAACGCACAGATACGCAGTATTTT
TRBV20-1,-,TRBJ2-7,-,CSARGFVSYEQYF,TGCAGTGCTAGAGGGTTTGTATCCTACGAGCAGTACTTC
TRBV25-1,-,TRBJ1-6,-,CASSLTGGIPSPLHF,TGTGCCAGCAGTTTAACTGGGGGGATCCCTTCACCCCTCCACTTT
TRBV7-9,-,TRBJ2-7,many,CASSQGGGYEQYF,TGTGCCAGCAGCCAAGGTGGTGGTTACGAGCAGTACTTC
TRBV20-1,-,TRBJ1-1,-,CSASTIHGDTEAFF,TGCAGTGCTAGTACCATCCACGGGGACACTGAAGCTTTCTTT
TRBV15,TRBD2,TRBJ2-7,few,CATSRGPGTSGYEQYF,TGTGCCACCAGCAGAGGCCCCGGGACTAGCGGCTACGAGCAGTACTTC
TRBV7-3,TRBD2,TRBJ2-5,-,CASSLTGMGLAGSQETQYF,TGTGCCAGCAGCTTAACTGGAATGGGACTAGCGGGATCTCAAGAGACCCAGTACTTC
TRBV25-1,-,TRBJ2-2,-,CASRPGDGANTGELFF,TGTGCCAGCAGACCAGGGGACGGCGCGAACACCGGGGAGCTGTTTTTT
TRBV7-9,-,TRBJ2-2,-,CASSYSVQGGTGELFF,TGTGCCAGCAGTTACTCAGTACAGGGAGGGACCGGGGAGCTGTTTTTT
TRBV9,TRBD1,TRBJ2-7,-,CASSQTDRDSYEQYF,TGTGCCAGCAGCCAAACGGACAGGGACTCCTACGAGCAGTACTTC
TRBV29-1,-,TRBJ1-6,-,CSVEDAGTNSPLHF,TGCAGCGTTGAAGATGCAGGAACCAATTCACCCCTCCACTTT
TRBV19,-,TRBJ1-4,few,CASSMGGYVGKLFF,TGTGCCAGTAGTATGGGGGGCTACGTTGGAAAACTGTTTTTT
TRBV5-1,-,TRBJ2-5,few,CASSLVSPPQYF,TGCGCCAGCAGCTTGGTTAGCCCGCCCCAGTACTTC
TRBV9,TRBD2,TRBJ2-7,-,CASSVDTSGPYEQYF,TGTGCCAGCAGCGTAGACACTAGCGGCCCCTACGAGCAGTACTTC
TRBV7-9,-,TRBJ2-3,few,CASSLTGMEDTQYF,TGTGCCAGCAGCTTAACCGGGATGGAAGATACGCAGTATTTT
TRBV7-2,-,TRBJ1-6,many,CASSLRGQGADSPLHF,TGTGCCAGCAGCTTAAGGGGCCAGGGAGCGGATTCACCCCTCCACTTT
TRBV7-2,TRBD2,TRBJ2-7,-,CASSSQRDAYEQYF,TGTGCCAGCAGCTCTCAGCGGGACGCCTACGAGCAGTACTTC
TRBV6-6,TRBD1,TRBJ1-2,-,CASSVGQGRNGYTF,TGTGCCAGCAGTGTAGGACAGGGCCGGAATGGCTACACCTTC
TRBV7-9,TRBD1,TRBJ1-6,-,CASSLIHGDRVNSPLHF,TGCGCCAGCAGCCTCATCCACGGGGACAGGGTAAATTCACCCCTCCACTTT
TRBV25-1,TRBD2,TRBJ2-3,-,CASSLTSGSPTDTQYF,TGTGCCAGCAGCCTTACTAGCGGGAGCCCCACAGATACGCAGTATTTT
TRBV10-3,-,TRBJ1-5,many,CAISESELGNQPQHF,TGTGCCATCAGTGAGTCGGAGTTGGGTAATCAGCCCCAGCATTTT
TRBV29-1,-,TRBJ1-2,-,CSVASAGFETLVYGYTF,TGCAGCGTTGCCTCGGCGGGATTTGAGACGCTAGTCTATGGCTACACCTTC
TRBV20-1,TRBD1,TRBJ1-2,many,CSATTGGNYGYTF,TGCAGTGCTACGACAGGGGGCAACTATGGCTACACCTTC
TRBV20-1,TRBD2,TRBJ2-5,-,CSAYPGTSYETQYF,TGCAGTGCTTACCCCGGGACTAGCTATGAGACCCAGTACTTC